This TCR beta chain was profiled in a study of patients and donors after allogeneic stem cell transplantation (dated by TCRdb to about 2020). Sequences SGDLS (CDR1) and YYNGEE (CDR2) are obtained from the germline V gene. Spanning cysteine to phenylalanine, the CDR3 consists of 18 amino acids. Only the CDR3 portion is preserved as DNA: 54 bases, with reading frame beginning at the first base. V drops 0 bases and J drops 0 bases, leaving 15 bases in between. This clonotype has only a few counts. Its cognate antigen has yet to be identified. The record has no base qualities; no much larger clone is one base away. Library preparation used RT-PCR. TCRdb records NextSeq 550 as the sequencer. Starting from the raw public reads, TCRdb applied fastp trimming at Q25, assembled clones with MiXCR and retained in-frame beta chains. Entries that share a CDR3 protein sequence are merged under the most common genes and DNA. This sample comprises roughly 960,000 distinct CDR3 sequences, over 15% of them detected only once. The ten largest clones represent about 6% of the sample.

Sequenced material: blood, either unsorted or a sorted T cell fraction (not recorded which). The V and J genes are TRBV9 and TRBJ2-2, with TRBD2 as a weak D call on 6 bases. This clonotype was sampled from a human donor who was either an allogeneic HSCT recipient or a stem cell or donor lymphocyte infusion donor (not recorded which). It is not recorded whose cells these are; they may come from a transplant donor. The CDR3 region reads CASSVATSGATNTGELFF. The nucleotide sequence reads TGTGCCAGCAGCGTAGCCACCTCGGGAGCCACGAACACCGGGGAGCTGTTTTTT.